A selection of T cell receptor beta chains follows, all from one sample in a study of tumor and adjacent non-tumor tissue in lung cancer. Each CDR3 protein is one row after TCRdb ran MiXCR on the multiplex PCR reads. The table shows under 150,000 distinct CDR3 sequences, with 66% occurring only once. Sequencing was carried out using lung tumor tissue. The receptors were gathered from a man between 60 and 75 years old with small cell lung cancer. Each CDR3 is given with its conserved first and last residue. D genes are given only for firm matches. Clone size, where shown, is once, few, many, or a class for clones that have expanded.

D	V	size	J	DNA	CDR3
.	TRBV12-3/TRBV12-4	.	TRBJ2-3	TGTGCCAGCGCAAAAGAGGGGGGTACGCAGTATTTT	CASAKEGGTQYF
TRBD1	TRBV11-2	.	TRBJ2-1	TGTCCCATCAGCCCCACGACAGGGTTAAACGAGCAGTTCTTC	CPISPTTGLNEQFF
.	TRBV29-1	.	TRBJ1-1	TGCAGCAGCCGAGACAGGTCTAGGAGCACTGAGGCTTTCTTT	CSSRDRSRSTEAFF
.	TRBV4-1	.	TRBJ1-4	TGCGCCAGCAGCCAGGGACGGGGGAAGGAAGAACTGTTTTTT	CASSQGRGKEELFF
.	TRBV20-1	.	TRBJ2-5	TGCAGTGTCGAGCACCCCACAGAGGAGACCCAGTACTTC	CSVEHPTEETQYF
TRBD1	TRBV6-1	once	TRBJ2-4	TGTACCAGCAGTGAGACAACGGGACAGGGGACCGCCAAAAACATTCAGTACTTT	CTSSETTGQGTAKNIQYF
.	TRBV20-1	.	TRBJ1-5	TGCAGTGCTAGAGACTTAGGTTATCAGCCCCAGCATTTT	CSARDLGYQPQHF
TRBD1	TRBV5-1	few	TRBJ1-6	TGCGCCAGCAGCGAGGACAGGGGGTATTCACCCCTCCACTTT	CASSEDRGYSPLHF
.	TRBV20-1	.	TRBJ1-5	TGCTGTGCTAGAGGTAGGACATATAGCAATCAGCCCCAGCATTTT	CCARGRTYSNQPQHF
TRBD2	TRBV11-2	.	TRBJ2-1	TGTGCCAGTAGCTCTCGAGGACTAGCGGGAGGGCCAGGCAATGAGCAGTTCTTC	CASSSRGLAGGPGNEQFF
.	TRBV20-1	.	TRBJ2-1	TGCAGTGTTAGAGATATGGGTTATAGCTACAATGAACAGTTCTTC	CSVRDMGYSYNEQFF
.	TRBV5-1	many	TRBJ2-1	TGCGCCAGCTGCTCCGGGACAGGGCGTAGCGGGAGTCATGAGCAGTTCTTC	CASCSGTGRSGSHEQFF
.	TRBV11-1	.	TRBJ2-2	TGTGCCAGCAGCTTAGGGAAAGACAACATCGGGGAGTTGTTTTTT	CASSLGKDNIGELFF
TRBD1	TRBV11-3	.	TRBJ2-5	TGTGCTAGCATCGCTGACAGGGGGTCCCAAGAGACCCATTACTTC	CASIADRGSQETHYF
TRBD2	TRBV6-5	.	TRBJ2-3	TGTGCCAGCACCATCAAAGCGGGAGCGGACACGCAGTATTTT	CASTIKAGADTQYF
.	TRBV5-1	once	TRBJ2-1	TGCGCCAGCAGCTTGGATATCGGGTCGGTTTCCTACAATGAGCAGTTCTTC	CASSLDIGSVSYNEQFF
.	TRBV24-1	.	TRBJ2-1	TGTGCCATCAGTGATACCTCTGTGGGCGGGTCCAATGAGCAGTTCTTC	CAISDTSVGGSNEQFF